One T cell receptor (beta chain) is described in this entry. Its antigen remains unidentified. V lost 3 bases and J lost 8; bases outside the gene matches: 11. The CDR3 is 17 residues long. The germline V gene encodes CDR1 MRHNA and CDR2 SNTAGT. This record comes from a study of radiotherapy plus CTLA-4 blockade in lung cancer. Study-level background: Among patients, around 18% showed objective responses, and approximately 30% had disease control. Overall study results and limits: The study found tumor-derived TCR clones expanded in blood after radiotherapy plus ipilimumab. Increased serum interferon-beta after radiation also reportedly predicted response strongly.

Profiling relied on immunoSEQ multiplex PCR, and the TCRdb table lists in-frame clones only, not all of them. The sample consists of more than 25,000 clones, around 80% of them appearing once. The sequenced sample was peripheral blood, obtained from a patient treated with radiotherapy plus ipilimumab. The rearrangement joins TRBV6-4 to TRBJ2-2; TRBD1 agrees at 11 bases. This TCR was sampled from a human donor with non-small cell lung cancer who had stable disease on radiotherapy plus ipilimumab. CDR3 loop: CASSETAGTGGFGELFF. The CDR3 DNA sequence: TGTGCCAGCAGTGAAACGGCCGGGACAGGGGGATTTGGGGAGCTGTTTTTT.